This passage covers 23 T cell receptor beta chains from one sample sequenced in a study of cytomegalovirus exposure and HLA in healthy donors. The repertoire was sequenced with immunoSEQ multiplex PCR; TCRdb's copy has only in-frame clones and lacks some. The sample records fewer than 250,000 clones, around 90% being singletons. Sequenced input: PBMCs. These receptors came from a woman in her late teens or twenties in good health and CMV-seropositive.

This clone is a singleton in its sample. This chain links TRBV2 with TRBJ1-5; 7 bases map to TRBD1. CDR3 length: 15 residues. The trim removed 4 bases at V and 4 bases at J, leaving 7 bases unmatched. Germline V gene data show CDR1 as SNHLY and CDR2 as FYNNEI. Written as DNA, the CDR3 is TGTGCCAGCAGTGTAGGGGACAGACGGAATCAGCCCCAGCATTTT. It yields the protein CASSVGDRRNQPQHF.

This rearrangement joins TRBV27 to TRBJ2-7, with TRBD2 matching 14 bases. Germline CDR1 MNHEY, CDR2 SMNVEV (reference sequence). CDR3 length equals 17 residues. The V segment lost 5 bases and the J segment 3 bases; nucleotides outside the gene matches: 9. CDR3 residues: CASSPGLAGGKLYEQYF. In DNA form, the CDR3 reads TGTGCCAGCAGTCCAGGACTAGCGGGAGGAAAACTCTACGAGCAGTACTTC.

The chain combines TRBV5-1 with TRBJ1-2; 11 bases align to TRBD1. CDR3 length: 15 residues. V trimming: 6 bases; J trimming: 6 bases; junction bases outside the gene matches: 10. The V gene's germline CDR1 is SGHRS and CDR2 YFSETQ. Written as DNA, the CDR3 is TGCGCCAGCACACCGCGGACAGGGGGCGTCGATGGCTACACCTTC. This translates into CASTPRTGGVDGYTF.

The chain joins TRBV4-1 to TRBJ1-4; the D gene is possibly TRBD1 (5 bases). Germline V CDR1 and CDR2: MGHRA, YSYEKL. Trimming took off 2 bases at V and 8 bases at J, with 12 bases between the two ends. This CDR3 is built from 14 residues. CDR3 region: CASSQPREEEKLFF. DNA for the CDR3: TGCGCCAGCAGCCAACCCAGGGAGGAGGAAAAACTGTTTTTT.

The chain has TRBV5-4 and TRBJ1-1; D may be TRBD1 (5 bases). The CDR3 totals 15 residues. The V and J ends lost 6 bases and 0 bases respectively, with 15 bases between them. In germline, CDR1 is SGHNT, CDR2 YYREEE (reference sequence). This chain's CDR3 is CASTLRAGLNTEAFF. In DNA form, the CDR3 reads TGTGCCAGCACCCTCCGGGCAGGGCTGAACACTGAAGCTTTCTTT.

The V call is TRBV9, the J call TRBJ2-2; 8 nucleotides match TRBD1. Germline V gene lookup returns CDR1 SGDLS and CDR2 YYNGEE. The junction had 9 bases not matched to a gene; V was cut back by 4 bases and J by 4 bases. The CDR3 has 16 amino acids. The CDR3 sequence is CASSFRGQEVTGELFF. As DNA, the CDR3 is TGTGCCAGCAGCTTCAGGGGGCAGGAGGTCACCGGGGAGCTGTTTTTT.

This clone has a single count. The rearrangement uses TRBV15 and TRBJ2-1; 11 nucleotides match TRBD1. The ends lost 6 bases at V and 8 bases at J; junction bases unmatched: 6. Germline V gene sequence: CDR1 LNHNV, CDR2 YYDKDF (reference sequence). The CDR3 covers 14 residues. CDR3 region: CATRDRGQIDEQFF. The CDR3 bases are TGTGCCACCAGGGACAGGGGGCAGATCGATGAGCAGTTCTTC.

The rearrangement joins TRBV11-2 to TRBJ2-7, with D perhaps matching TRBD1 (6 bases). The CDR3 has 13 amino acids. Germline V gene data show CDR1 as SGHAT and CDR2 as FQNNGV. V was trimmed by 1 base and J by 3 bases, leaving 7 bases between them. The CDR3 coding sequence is TGTGCCAGCAGCTTAGGGGGGCTCTACGAGCAGTACTTC. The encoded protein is CASSLGGLYEQYF. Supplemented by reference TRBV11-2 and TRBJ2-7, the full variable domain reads EAGVAQSPRYKIIEKRQSVAFWCNPISGHATLYWYQQILGQGPKLLIQFQNNGVVDDSQLPKDRFSAERLKGVDSTLKIQPAKLEDSAVYLCASSLGGLYEQYFGPGTRLTVT.

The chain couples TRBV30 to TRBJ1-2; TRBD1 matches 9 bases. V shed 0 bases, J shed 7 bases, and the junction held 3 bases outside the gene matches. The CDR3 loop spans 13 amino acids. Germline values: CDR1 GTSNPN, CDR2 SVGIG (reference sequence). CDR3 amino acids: CAWSVGTGSGYTF. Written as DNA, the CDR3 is TGTGCCTGGAGTGTAGGGACAGGGAGTGGCTACACCTTC.

CDR3 DNA sequence: TGTGCCAGCAGCTTAGGGGCGAGCGGGTCCTACAATGAGCAGTTCTTC. Translated, it gives CASSLGASGSYNEQFF. The V call is TRBV13, the J call TRBJ2-1; D is perhaps TRBD2 (6 bases). The CDR3 is 16 amino acids. Trimming cost V 0 bases and J 1 base, with 10 bases left between them. The germline CDR1 and CDR2 sequences are PRHDT and FYEKMQ (reference sequence).

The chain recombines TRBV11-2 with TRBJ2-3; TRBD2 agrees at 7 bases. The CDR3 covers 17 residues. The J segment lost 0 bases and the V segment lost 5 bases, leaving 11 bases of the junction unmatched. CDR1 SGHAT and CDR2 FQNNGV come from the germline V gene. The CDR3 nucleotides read TGTGCCAGCAGCCTGGGGGACTACTCACCTAGCACAGATACGCAGTATTTT. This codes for CASSLGDYSPSTDTQYF.

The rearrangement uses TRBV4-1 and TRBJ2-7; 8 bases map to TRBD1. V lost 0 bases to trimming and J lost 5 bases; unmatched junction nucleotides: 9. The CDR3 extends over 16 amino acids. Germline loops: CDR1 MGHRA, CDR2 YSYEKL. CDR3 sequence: CASSQDVQGARNEQYF. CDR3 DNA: TGCGCCAGCAGCCAAGATGTGCAGGGGGCGCGGAACGAGCAGTACTTC.

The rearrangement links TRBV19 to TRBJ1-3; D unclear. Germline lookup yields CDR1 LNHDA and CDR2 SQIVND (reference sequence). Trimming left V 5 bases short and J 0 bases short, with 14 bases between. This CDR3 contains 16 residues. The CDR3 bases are TGTGCCAGTAGTCGGTCGGAGATGAGCTCTGGAAACACCATATATTTT. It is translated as CASSRSEMSSGNTIYF.

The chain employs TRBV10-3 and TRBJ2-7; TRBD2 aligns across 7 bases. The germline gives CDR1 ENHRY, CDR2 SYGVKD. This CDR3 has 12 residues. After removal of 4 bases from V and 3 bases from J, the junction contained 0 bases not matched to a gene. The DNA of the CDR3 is TGTGCCATCAGTGGGACTAGCTACGAGCAGTACTTC. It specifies CAISGTSYEQYF.

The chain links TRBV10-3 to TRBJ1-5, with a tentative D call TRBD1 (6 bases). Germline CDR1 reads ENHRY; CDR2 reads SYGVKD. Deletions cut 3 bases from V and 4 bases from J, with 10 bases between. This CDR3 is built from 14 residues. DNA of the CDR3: TGTGCCATCAGTGACCAAACAGGGAATCAGCCCCAGCATTTT. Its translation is CAISDQTGNQPQHF.

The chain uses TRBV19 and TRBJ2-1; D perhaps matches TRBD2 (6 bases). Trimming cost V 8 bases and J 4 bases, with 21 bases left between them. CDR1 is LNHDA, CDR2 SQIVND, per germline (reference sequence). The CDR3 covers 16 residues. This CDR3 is CASSSGASEKYNEQFF. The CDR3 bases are TGTGCCAGTTCCTCCGGGGCTAGCGAGAAGTACAATGAGCAGTTCTTC.

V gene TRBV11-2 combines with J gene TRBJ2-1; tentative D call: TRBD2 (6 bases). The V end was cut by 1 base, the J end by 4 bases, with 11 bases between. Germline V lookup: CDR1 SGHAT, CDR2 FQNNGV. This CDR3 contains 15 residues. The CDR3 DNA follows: TGTGCCAGCAGCTTAGTTTTGGGACTTTACAATGAGCAGTTCTTC. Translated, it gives CASSLVLGLYNEQFF.

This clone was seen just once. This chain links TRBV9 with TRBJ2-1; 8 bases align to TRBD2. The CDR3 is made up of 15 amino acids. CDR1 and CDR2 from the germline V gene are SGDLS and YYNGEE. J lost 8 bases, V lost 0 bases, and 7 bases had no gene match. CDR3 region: CASSVDVGRAYEQFF. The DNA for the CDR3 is TGTGCCAGCAGCGTAGATGTCGGGAGGGCATATGAGCAGTTCTTC.

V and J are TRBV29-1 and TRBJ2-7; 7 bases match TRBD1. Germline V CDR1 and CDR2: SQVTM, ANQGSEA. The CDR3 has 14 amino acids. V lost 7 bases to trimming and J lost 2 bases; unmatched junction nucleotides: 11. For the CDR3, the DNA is TGCAGCGCGTTCCGGGACAGTGAAGCCTACGAGCAGTACTTC. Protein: CSAFRDSEAYEQYF.

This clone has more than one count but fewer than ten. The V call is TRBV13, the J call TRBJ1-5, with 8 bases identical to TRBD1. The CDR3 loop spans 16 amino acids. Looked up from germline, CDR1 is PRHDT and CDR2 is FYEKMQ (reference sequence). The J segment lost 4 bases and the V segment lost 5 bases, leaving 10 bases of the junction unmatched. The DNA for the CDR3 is TGTGCCAGCAGCCCGTCGGGACAGGAAAGAAATCAGCCCCAGCATTTT. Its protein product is CASSPSGQERNQPQHF.

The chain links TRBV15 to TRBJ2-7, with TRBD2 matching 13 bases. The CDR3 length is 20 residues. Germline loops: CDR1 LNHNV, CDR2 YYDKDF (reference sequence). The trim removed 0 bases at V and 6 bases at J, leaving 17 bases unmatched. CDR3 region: CATSRDLRGRLAGGGGEQYF. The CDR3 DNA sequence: TGTGCCACCAGCAGAGATCTTCGAGGGAGACTAGCGGGAGGAGGAGGCGAGCAGTACTTC.

CDR3 region: CASSEGRANYGYTF. The CDR3 nucleotides read TGTGCCAGCAGTGAAGGGAGAGCTAACTATGGCTACACCTTC. The chain links TRBV6-1 to TRBJ1-2, with D unclear. The CDR3 length is 14 residues. From germline, CDR1 is MNHNS and CDR2 SASEGT. V was clipped by 1 base and J by 0 bases, with 6 bases between them.

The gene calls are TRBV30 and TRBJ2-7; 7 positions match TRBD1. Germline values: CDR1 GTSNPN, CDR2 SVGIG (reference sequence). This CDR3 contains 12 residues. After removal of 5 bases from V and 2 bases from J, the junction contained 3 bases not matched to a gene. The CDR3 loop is CAWWTGPYEQYF. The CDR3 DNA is TGTGCCTGGTGGACAGGCCCCTACGAGCAGTACTTC.